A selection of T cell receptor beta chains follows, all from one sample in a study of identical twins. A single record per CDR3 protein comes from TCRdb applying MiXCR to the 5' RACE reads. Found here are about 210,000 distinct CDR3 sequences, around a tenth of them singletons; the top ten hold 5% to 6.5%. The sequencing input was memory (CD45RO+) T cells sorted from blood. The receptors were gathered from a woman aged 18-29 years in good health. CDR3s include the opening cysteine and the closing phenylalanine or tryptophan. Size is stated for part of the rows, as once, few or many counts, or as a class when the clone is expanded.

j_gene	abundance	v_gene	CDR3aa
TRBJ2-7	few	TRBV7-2	CASSPERTAYEQYF
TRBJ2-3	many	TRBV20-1	CSAPFPDTQYF
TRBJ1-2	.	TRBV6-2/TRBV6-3	CASSTGPGNYGYTF
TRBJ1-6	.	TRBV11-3	CASSLTGTAASPLHF
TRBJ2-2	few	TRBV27	CASMGAKTSKSSGELFF
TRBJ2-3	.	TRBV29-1	CSVRGGSEATQYF
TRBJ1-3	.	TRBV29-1	CSVAAQTGNTIYF
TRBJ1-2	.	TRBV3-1	CASSQDLGGYTF
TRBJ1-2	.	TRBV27	CASSLSTTGRGSGYTF
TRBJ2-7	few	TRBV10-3	CAISGGAGGYEQYF
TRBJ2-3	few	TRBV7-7	CASSLVRPTDTQYF
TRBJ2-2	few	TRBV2	CASSLIFPGELFF
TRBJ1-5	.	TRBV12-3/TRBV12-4	CASRDEGNQPQHF
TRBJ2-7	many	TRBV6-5	CASSYSGLAGVGEQYF
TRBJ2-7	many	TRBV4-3	CASSQDLGVLAGATYEQYF
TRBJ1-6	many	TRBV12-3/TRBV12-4	CASSPDLGVPLHF
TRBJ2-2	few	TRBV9	CASSAPASGRYTGELFF
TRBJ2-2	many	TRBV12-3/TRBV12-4	CASSLIVAGELFF
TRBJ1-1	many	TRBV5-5	CASSGLTHTMAFF
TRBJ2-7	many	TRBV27	CASSGQGIEYEQYF
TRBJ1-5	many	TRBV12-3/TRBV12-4	CASSDRHQPQHF
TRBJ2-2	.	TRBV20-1	CSTRRAGGSTGELFF
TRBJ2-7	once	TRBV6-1	CASSEGLGSEQYF
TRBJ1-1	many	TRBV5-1	CASSAGTANTEAFF
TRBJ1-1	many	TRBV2	CASSPRGQTNTEAFF
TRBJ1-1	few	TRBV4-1	CASSWDILGTHMINTEAFF
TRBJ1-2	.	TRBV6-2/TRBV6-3	CASSYPLAGYGYTF
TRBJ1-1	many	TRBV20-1	CSASRQEDTEAFF
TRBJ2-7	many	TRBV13	CASSLGGPATYEQYF
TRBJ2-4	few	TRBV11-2	CASSKDRAENIQYF
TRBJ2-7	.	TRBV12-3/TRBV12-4	CASSQQGGDEQYF
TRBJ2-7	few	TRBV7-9	CASSLYISGRGNEQYF
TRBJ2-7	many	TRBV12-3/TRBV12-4	CASSLGRQVHEQYF
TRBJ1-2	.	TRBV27	CASWDPYGYTF
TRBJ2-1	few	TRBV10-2	CASSRGGPGGEQFF
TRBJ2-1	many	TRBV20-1	CSASEAGGPFF
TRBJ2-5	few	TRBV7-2	CASSPYSSGDGGTQYF
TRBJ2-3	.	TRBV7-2	CASAGGLTDTQYF
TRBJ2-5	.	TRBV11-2	CASSFMDAGGRETQYF
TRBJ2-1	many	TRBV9	CASSVRGGSVYNEQFF
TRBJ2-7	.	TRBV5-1	CASTSSRGDYEQYF
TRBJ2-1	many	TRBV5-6	CASSLVGPSYNEQFF
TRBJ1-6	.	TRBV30	CAFATGTGSPLHF
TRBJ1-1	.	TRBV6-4	CASSAKGWDTEAFF
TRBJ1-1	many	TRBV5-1	CASSLGQGGNTEAFF